What follows is one T cell receptor beta chain and its context. Its antigen is not identified. The sample belongs to a study of T cell responses to AZD1222 COVID-19 vaccine. The study's findings and limits: No repertoire was sampled before or during the peak T cell response, only after it. Spike as a whole was targeted by vaccine-associated CD4 TCRs, dominant at 160-218 and 743-854. The donor cohort was predominantly white British with a female majority, and clonal diversity may have been underestimated. AZD1222 recipients seropositive at baseline numbered only five to seven.

The repertoire was sequenced with immunoSEQ multiplex PCR; TCRdb's copy has only in-frame clones and lacks some. Among 70,000 to 75,000 clones listed, 70% to 90% were seen once. V was pared by 1 base and J by 0 bases, with 4 bases of the junction left unmatched. Per the germline V gene, CDR1 is GTSNPN and CDR2 is SVGIG (reference sequence). The CDR3 spans 16 residues. Sequenced material: peripheral blood, taken 28 days after the second AZD1222 dose. The chain combines TRBV30 with TRBJ2-3; 10 bases are shared with TRBD2. This clonotype originated in an adult who received the AZD1222 COVID-19 vaccine. CDR3 sequence: CAWSGLTSGSTDTQYF. CDR3 sequence (DNA): TGTGCCTGGAGTGGGCTGACTAGCGGGAGCACAGATACGCAGTATTTT.